This T cell receptor (beta chain) was obtained from a study of shared clonotypes between healthy human individuals. Concerning this clone: Antigen unknown.

The length of the CDR3 is 16 residues. V was clipped by 2 bases and J by 2 bases; unmatched bases: 7. Germline CDR1 is MDHEN and CDR2 is SYDVKM. Clones were read by immunoSEQ multiplex PCR, and TCRdb kept only the in-frame ones, dropping some. The data contain 2 million to 2.5 million clones, about nine tenths of them seen just once; the ten biggest clones take up around 0.4%. Study-wide results and caveats: The expectation was that sequencing depth would affect clonotype sharing among donors.

Source material: naive CD4+ T cells from PBMCs. As for subset: CD45RA+ positively selected. The genes are TRBV28 and TRBJ2-3; 7 bases match TRBD2. This receptor was obtained from a man younger than 35 in good health. Some clones in this sample may be carry-over from other donors' samples. The CDR3 is CASSLGGAGYTDTQYF. The CDR3 DNA sequence: TGTGCCAGCAGTTTAGGGGGAGCGGGGTACACAGATACGCAGTATTTT.